Presented here are 20 T cell receptor beta chains from one specimen sequenced in a study of technical replicates of blood from a handful of donors. The assay was immunoSEQ multiplex PCR, and TCRdb's table has in-frame clones only and misses some. The sample records 87,000 or so clones, 90% to 95% being singletons. Sequenced: T cells isolated from PBMCs. The receptor source for this set is a human donor in good health.

V is TRBV5-6 and J is TRBJ1-1; 9 nucleotides agree with TRBD1. Germline assignment: CDR1 SGHDT and CDR2 YYEEEE. This CDR3 spans 14 amino acids. Trimming removed 4 bases from V and 5 bases from J; junction bases left unmatched: 6. This chain's CDR3 is CASSPTGGTTEAFF. For the CDR3, the DNA is TGTGCCAGCAGCCCTACAGGGGGCACGACTGAAGCTTTCTTT.

The chain carries TRBV5-8 and TRBJ2-1, with 8 nucleotides matching TRBD1. Per the germline V gene, CDR1 is SGHTS and CDR2 is YDEGEE. CDR3 length equals 17 residues. V lost 3 bases to trimming and J lost 4 bases; unmatched junction nucleotides: 12. CDR3 DNA: TGTGCCAGCAGCTCGACTTCAGGCAGACAGGGGTACAATGAGCAGTTCTTC. This sequence encodes CASSSTSGRQGYNEQFF. The variable domain in full, with the rest retrieved from reference TRBV5-8 and TRBJ2-1, is EAGVTQSPTHLIKTRGQQATLRCSPISGHTSVYWYQQALGLGLQFLLWYDEGEERNRGNFPPRFSGRQFPNYSSELNVNALELEDSALYLCASSSTSGRQGYNEQFFGPGTRLTVL.

This chain uses TRBV5-8 with TRBJ2-5; the match to TRBD2 covers 11 bases. Germline CDR1 and CDR2: SGHTS and YDEGEE. Losses at the gene ends were 2 bases for V and 5 bases for J; bases not matched to a gene: 5. CDR3 length: 15 amino acids. The CDR3 loop reads CASSFPSGRRETQYF. CDR3 DNA: TGTGCCAGCAGCTTCCCTAGCGGGAGGAGGGAGACCCAGTACTTC.

This chain connects TRBV5-4 to TRBJ2-2; 9 nucleotides line up with TRBD1. The CDR3 has 14 amino acids. CDR1 and CDR2 from the germline V gene are SGHNT and YYREEE (reference sequence). V shed 4 bases, J shed 6 bases, and the junction held 4 bases outside the gene matches. Written as DNA, the CDR3 is TGTGCCAGCAGCCTGGGACAGGGTTCCGGGGAGCTGTTTTTT. Its translation is CASSLGQGSGELFF.

The chain has TRBV11-2 and TRBJ2-7; D gene ambiguous. The germline CDR1 and CDR2 sequences are SGHAT and FQNNGV. Trimming pared 5 bases from V and 5 bases from J, leaving 13 bases between. The CDR3 totals 13 residues. The CDR3 sequence: CASSTRSIHEQYF. The CDR3 bases are TGTGCCAGCAGCACGCGTAGTATCCACGAGCAGTACTTC.

This chain links TRBV2 with TRBJ2-1, with 9 bases that match TRBD1. Germline V gene data show CDR1 as SNHLY and CDR2 as FYNNEI. The CDR3 runs 16 residues. V lost 6 bases to trimming and J lost 9 bases; unmatched junction nucleotides: 15. Written as DNA, the CDR3 is TGTGCCAGCAGGGCCCCCTTGGACAGGGGTCTGAGTGAGCAGTTCTTC. This codes for CASRAPLDRGLSEQFF.

V usage is TRBV15 and J usage is TRBJ2-5, with D possibly TRBD2 on 5 matching bases. The CDR3 is made up of 15 amino acids. The ends were cut back, 0 bases at V and 3 bases at J, with 11 bases in the middle. Germline CDR1 LNHNV, CDR2 YYDKDF (reference sequence). The CDR3 nucleotides are TGTGCCACCAGCAGAGATCGGCCGGGGAAAGAGACCCAGTACTTC. Amino acids: CATSRDRPGKETQYF.

The CDR3 DNA follows: TGTGCCAGCAGTGCCCTTGATAGCTACGAGCAGTACTTC. It codes for CASSALDSYEQYF. This chain links TRBV28 with TRBJ2-7; no firm D call. Germline V gene data show CDR1 as MDHEN and CDR2 as SYDVKM. V shed 5 bases and J shed 3 bases, with 11 bases lying between them. CDR3 size: 13 residues.

This clone was observed once. The chain recombines TRBV10-1 with TRBJ1-5; D ambiguous. This CDR3 has 14 amino acids. V was pared by 9 bases and J by 5 bases, with 17 bases between. The germline V gene encodes CDR1 WNHNN and CDR2 SYGVQD (reference sequence). The CDR3: CARRTKVRHQPQHF. Written as DNA, the CDR3 is TGCGCCAGAAGGACTAAAGTCAGGCATCAGCCCCAGCATTTT.

V gene TRBV25-1 combines with J gene TRBJ1-5, with 7 bases fitting TRBD1. Germline CDR1 is MGHDK and CDR2 is SYGVNS. The CDR3 has 15 residues. V shed 3 bases and J 6 bases; nucleotides not matched to a gene: 8. Written as DNA, the CDR3 is TGTGCCAGCAGTGACGGGAGGGGGCTCGTTCAGCCCCAGCATTTT. As protein: CASSDGRGLVQPQHF. Using reference TRBV25-1 and TRBJ1-5 for the parts outside the CDR3, the full variable domain is EADIYQTPRYLVIGTGKKITLECSQTMGHDKMYWYQQDPGMELHLIHYSYGVNSTEKGDLSSESTVSRIRTEHFPLTLESARPSHTSQYLCASSDGRGLVQPQHFGDGTRLSIL.

The V and J genes are TRBV9 and TRBJ1-3; the D gene is possibly TRBD1 (6 bases). Germline CDR1 reads SGDLS; CDR2 reads YYNGEE. V was shortened by 3 bases and J by 4 bases, with 17 bases between the two germline ends. This CDR3 comprises 16 residues. The CDR3 coding sequence is TGTGCCAGCAGCGACCCTGGGGGGGGCGAGGGAAACACCATATATTTT. It is translated as CASSDPGGGEGNTIYF.

The gene calls are TRBV11-3 and TRBJ1-2; D ambiguous. V was cut by 5 bases and J by 4 bases, with 17 bases left in between. The V gene's germline CDR1 is SGHNT and CDR2 YENEEA. The CDR3 totals 15 residues. CDR3 DNA: TGTGCCAGCAGCGATACACCAGATAGCATCTATGGCTACACCTTC. Translated: CASSDTPDSIYGYTF.

V gene TRBV19 combines with J gene TRBJ2-2; D may be TRBD2 (5 bases). The CDR3 loop spans 14 amino acids. The ends were cut back, 5 bases at V and 4 bases at J, with 11 bases in the middle. Germline CDR1 reads LNHDA; CDR2 reads SQIVND (reference sequence). As DNA, the CDR3 is TGTGCCAGTAGTCCCCGGGGAAGCACCGGGGAGCTGTTTTTT. Residues: CASSPRGSTGELFF.

V and J are TRBV18 and TRBJ1-5, with 8 bases fitting TRBD1. Unmatched junction bases numbered 7, after V lost 4 bases and J lost 2 bases. The CDR3 contains 16 residues. CDR1 is KGHSH and CDR2 is LQKENI in the germline V gene. CDR3 in DNA: TGTGCCAGCTCACTACAGACGACAGGGGGCAATCAGCCCCAGCATTTT. Translating it yields CASSLQTTGGNQPQHF.

The chain recombines TRBV5-6 with TRBJ1-5; TRBD1 aligns across 7 bases. The germline V gene encodes CDR1 SGHDT and CDR2 YYEEEE. The CDR3 has 14 residues. The V segment lost 4 bases and the J segment 2 bases; nucleotides outside the gene matches: 3. CDR3 loop: CASSVGQRNQPQHF. CDR3 sequence (DNA): TGTGCCAGCAGCGTGGGACAGCGCAATCAGCCCCAGCATTTT.

The chain couples TRBV11-2 to TRBJ1-1; 9 bases are a match to TRBD1. This CDR3 comprises 14 residues. Per the germline V gene, CDR1 is SGHAT and CDR2 is FQNNGV. The trim removed 4 bases at V and 4 bases at J, leaving 4 bases unmatched. In DNA form, the CDR3 reads TGTGCCAGCAGCTCACAGGGGGCTGTCACTGAAGCTTTCTTT. Translation: CASSSQGAVTEAFF.

This clone was seen a single time. The sample holds other DNA sequences that translate to the same CDR3. This rearrangement joins TRBV5-1 to TRBJ2-5; 11 bases match TRBD2. Unmatched junction bases numbered 0, after V lost 0 bases and J lost 2 bases. CDR3 length: 15 residues. Germline assignment: CDR1 SGHRS and CDR2 YFSETQ. Here the CDR3 DNA reads TGCGCCAGCAGCTTGGGGACTAGCGGGCAAGAGACCCAGTACTTC. This translates into CASSLGTSGQETQYF.

The chain recombines TRBV7-9 with TRBJ1-6, with D possibly matching TRBD1 (6 bases). Trimming stripped 1 base from V and 6 bases from J, with 10 bases between. CDR3 length: 15 residues. The germline V gene has CDR1 SEHNR and CDR2 FQNEAQ (reference sequence). The CDR3 DNA reads TGTGCCAGCAGCTTAGTACAGGGACCTAATTCACCCCTCCACTTT. Its translation is CASSLVQGPNSPLHF. The full variable domain, its missing parts supplied by reference TRBV7-9 and TRBJ1-6, is DTGVSQNPRHKITKRGQNVTFRCDPISEHNRLYWYRQTLGQGPEFLTYFQNEAQLEKSRLLSDRFSAERPKGSFSTLEIQRTEQGDSAMYLCASSLVQGPNSPLHFGNGTRLTVT.

DNA of the CDR3: TGTGCCAGCACCCTGATCGCAGTTACTGAAGCTTTCTTT. This encodes CASTLIAVTEAFF. This chain uses TRBV5-6 with TRBJ1-1; D ambiguous. CDR3 length equals 13 residues. Germline CDR1 and CDR2: SGHDT and YYEEEE. The V end lost 6 bases, the J end lost 5 bases, and 14 bases lay between the germline ends.

The rearrangement uses TRBV19 and TRBJ2-2; a possible D gene is TRBD1 (6 bases). Per germline, CDR1 LNHDA and CDR2 SQIVND (reference sequence). The length of the CDR3 is 16 residues. V lost 6 bases and J lost 7, with 21 bases in between. The CDR3 loop reads CASSPPGQGMGGELFF. CDR3 nucleotide sequence: TGTGCCAGTAGCCCACCGGGACAAGGGATGGGCGGGGAGCTGTTTTTT. The full variable domain, in which reference TRBV19 and TRBJ2-2 provide the parts outside the CDR3, is DGGITQSPKYLFRKEGQNVTLSCEQNLNHDAMYWYRQDPGQGLRLIYYSQIVNDFQKGDIAEGYSVSREKKESFPLTVTSAQKNPTAFYLCASSPPGQGMGGELFFGEGSRLTVL.